What follows is one T cell receptor beta chain and its context. The junction differs from germline at one of its ends, possibly a read error. This entry comes from a study of blood T cell repertoires in COVID-19. Study summary: Researchers got acute and convalescent COVID-19 samples from the United States, Italy and Spain. The analysed material was cDNA or gDNA that came from T cells, B-cell-depleted T cells, or PBMCs.

The CDR3 has 14 residues. The V gene's germline CDR1 is LNHDA and CDR2 SQIVND (reference sequence). Methods used by the authors: Reference gene primers were amplified, and this amplification served to estimate nucleated cell counts. Sequencing was performed with immunoSEQ multiplex PCR; in TCRdb, only in-frame clones are kept and a portion is missing. That table furnishes V, J and clone size, whereas the DNA furnished D and trimming. The sample records some 150,000 clones, just over 85% being singletons. The J gene is TRBJ2-5, the V gene TRBV19, with 10 bases fitting TRBD1. This sequence was found in a woman aged 55-69 years with acute or convalescent COVID-19. The sequenced sample consisted of peripheral blood. The CDR3 bases are TGTGCCACTAGTCGACAGGGGGCTCGGGAGACCCAGTACTTC. Protein product: CATSRQGARETQYF.